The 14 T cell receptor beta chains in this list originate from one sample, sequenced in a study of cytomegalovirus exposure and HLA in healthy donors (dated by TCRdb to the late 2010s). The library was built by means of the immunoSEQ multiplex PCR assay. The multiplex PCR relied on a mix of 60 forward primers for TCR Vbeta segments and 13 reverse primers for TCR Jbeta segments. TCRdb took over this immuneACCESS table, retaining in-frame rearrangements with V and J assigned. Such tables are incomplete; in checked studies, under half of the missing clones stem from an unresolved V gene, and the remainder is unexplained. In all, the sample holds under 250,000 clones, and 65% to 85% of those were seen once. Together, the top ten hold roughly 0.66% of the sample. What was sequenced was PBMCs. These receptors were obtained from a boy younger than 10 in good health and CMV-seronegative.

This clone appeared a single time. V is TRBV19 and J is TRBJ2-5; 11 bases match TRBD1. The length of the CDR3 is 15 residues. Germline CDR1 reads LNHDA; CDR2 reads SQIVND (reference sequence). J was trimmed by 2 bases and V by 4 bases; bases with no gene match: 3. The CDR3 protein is CASSTRDRGQETQYF. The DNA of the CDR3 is TGTGCCAGTAGTACCCGGGACAGGGGGCAAGAGACCCAGTACTTC.

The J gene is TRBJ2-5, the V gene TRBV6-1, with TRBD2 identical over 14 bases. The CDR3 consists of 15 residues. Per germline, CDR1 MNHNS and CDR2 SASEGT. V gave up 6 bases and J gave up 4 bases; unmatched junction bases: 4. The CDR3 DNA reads TGTGCCAGCAGGACTAGCGGGGGGGCTAGAGAGACCCAGTACTTC. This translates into CASRTSGGARETQYF.

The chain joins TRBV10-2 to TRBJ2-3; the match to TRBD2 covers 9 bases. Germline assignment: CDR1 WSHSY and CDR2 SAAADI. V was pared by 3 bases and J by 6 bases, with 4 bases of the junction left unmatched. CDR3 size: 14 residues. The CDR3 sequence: CASSDALAGDTQYF. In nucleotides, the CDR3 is TGCGCCAGCAGTGATGCTCTAGCGGGGGATACGCAGTATTTT.

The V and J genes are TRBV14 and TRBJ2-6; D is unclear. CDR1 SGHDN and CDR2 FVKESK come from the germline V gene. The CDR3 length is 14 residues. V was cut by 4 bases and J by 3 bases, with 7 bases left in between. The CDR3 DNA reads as TGTGCCAGCAGCCCTCGGGTTGGGGCCAACGTCCTGACTTTC. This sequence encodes CASSPRVGANVLTF.

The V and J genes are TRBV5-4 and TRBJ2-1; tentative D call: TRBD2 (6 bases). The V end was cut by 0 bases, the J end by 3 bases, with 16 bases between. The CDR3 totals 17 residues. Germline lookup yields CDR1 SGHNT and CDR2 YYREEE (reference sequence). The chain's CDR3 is CASSLGAGGMNYNEQFF. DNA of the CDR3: TGTGCCAGCAGCTTGGGGGCGGGCGGGATGAACTACAATGAGCAGTTCTTC.

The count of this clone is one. The CDR3 protein is CASGLVVLAGRYNEQFF. As DNA, the CDR3 is TGTGCTAGTGGTTTGGTAGTTCTAGCGGGCCGTTACAATGAGCAGTTCTTC. The chain uses TRBV12-5 and TRBJ2-1; 8 nucleotides align to TRBD2. The CDR3 sequence is 17 residues long. Germline V gene data show CDR1 as LGHNT and CDR2 as FRNRAP. V trimming: 0 bases; J trimming: 4 bases; junction bases outside the gene matches: 8.

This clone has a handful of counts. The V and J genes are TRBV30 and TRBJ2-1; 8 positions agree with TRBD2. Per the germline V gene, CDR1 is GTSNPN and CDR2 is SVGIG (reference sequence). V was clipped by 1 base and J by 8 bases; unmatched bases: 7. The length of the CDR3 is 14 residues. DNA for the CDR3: TGTGCCTGGAGTGAGGGACTAGATGAAGATGAGCAGTTCTTC. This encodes CAWSEGLDEDEQFF.

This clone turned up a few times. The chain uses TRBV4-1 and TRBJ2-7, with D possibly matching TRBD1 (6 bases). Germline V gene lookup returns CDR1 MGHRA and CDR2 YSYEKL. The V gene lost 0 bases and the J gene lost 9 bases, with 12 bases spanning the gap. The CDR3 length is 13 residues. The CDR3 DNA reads TGCGCCAGCAGCCAAGATCCCGACAGGAGGCAGTACTTC. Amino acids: CASSQDPDRRQYF.

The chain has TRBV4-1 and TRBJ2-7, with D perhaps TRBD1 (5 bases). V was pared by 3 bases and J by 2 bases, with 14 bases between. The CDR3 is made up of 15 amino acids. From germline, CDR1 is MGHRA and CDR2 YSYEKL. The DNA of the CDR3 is TGCGCCAGCAGCCAGGATTTTGCAGGGACCTACGAGCAGTACTTC. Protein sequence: CASSQDFAGTYEQYF.

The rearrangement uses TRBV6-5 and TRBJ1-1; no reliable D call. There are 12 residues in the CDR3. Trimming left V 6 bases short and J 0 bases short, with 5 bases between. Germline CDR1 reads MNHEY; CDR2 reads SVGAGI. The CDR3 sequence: CASRQLNTEAFF. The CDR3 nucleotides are TGTGCCAGCAGACAATTGAACACTGAAGCTTTCTTT.

In DNA form, the CDR3 reads TGTGCCAGCAGTGAAGACGGACACTCTGGAAACACCATATATTTT. Residues: CASSEDGHSGNTIYF. V is TRBV6-1 and J is TRBJ1-3, with TRBD1 as a possible D gene (5 bases). Between the trimmed V and J ends, which lost 1 base and 0 bases, there was a span of 7 bases. The CDR3 extends over 15 amino acids. In germline, CDR1 is MNHNS, CDR2 SASEGT.

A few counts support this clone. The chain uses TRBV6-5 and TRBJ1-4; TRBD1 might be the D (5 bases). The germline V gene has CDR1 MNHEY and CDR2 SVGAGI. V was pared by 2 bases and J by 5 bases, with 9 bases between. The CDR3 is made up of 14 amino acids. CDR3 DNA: TGTGCCAGCAGTTACGCGGGGGTCAATGAAAAACTGTTTTTT. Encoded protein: CASSYAGVNEKLFF.

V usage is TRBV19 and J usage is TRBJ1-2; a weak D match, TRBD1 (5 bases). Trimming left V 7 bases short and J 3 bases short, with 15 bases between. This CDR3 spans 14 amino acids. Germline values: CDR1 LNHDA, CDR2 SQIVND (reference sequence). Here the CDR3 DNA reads TGTGCCAGTACGAGGCGGGGGGATTACTATGGCTACACCTTC. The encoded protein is CASTRRGDYYGYTF.

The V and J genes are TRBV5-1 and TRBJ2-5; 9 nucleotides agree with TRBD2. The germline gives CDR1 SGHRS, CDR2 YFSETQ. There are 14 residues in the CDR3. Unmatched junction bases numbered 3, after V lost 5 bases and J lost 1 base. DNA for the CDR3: TGCGCCAGCAGTGTGCGGGGGGGCCAAGAGACCCAGTACTTC. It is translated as CASSVRGGQETQYF.